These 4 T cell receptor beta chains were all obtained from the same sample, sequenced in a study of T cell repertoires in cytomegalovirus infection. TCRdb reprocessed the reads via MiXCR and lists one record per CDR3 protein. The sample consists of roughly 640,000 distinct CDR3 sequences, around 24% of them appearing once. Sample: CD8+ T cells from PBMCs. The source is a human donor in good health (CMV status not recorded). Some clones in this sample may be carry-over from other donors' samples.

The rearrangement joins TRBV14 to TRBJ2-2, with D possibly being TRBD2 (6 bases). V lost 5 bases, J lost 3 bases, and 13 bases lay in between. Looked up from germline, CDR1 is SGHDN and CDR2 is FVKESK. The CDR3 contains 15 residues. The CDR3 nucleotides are TGTGCCAGCAGCTCAAGACGGAGGGACACCGGGGAGCTGTTTTTT. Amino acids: CASSSRRRDTGELFF.

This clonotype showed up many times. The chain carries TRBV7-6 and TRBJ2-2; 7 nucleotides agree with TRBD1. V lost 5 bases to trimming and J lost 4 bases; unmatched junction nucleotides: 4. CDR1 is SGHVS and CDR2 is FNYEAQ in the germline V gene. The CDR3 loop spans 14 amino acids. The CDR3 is CASSLGQFTGELFF. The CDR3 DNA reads TGTGCCAGCAGCCTGGGACAGTTCACCGGGGAGCTGTTTTTT.

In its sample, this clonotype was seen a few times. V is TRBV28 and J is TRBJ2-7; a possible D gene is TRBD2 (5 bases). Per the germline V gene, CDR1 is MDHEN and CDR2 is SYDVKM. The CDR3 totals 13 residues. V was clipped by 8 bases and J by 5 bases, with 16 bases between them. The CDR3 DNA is TGTGCCAGCGCGTTTACGGGGTACCACGAGCAGTACGTC. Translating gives CASAFTGYHEQYV.

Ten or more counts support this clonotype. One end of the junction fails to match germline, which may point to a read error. For the CDR3, the DNA is TGTGCTAGCAGCTTAACCCCGGAGGGCACTGAAGCTTTCTTT. Protein product: CASSLTPEGTEAFF. The chain uses TRBV7-7 and TRBJ1-1, with D unresolved. CDR1 and CDR2 (germline): SSHAT, FNYEAQ (reference sequence). The CDR3 is made up of 14 amino acids.